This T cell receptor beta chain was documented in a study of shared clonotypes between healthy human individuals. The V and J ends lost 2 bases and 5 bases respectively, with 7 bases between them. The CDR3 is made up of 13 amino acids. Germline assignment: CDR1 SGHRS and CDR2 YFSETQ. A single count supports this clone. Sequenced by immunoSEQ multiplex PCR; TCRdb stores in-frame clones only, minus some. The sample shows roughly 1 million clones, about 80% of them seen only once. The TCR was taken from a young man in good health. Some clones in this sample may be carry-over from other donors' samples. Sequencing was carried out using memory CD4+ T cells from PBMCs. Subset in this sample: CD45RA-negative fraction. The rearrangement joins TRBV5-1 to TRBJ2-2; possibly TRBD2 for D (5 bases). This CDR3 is CASSLTRTGELFF. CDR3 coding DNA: TGCGCCAGCAGCTTAACTAGGACCGGGGAGCTGTTTTTT.